The 29 T cell receptor beta chains below all came from one sample that was sequenced in a study of CD8 T cells in ankylosing spondylitis. Study-level results: In ankylosing spondylitis blood, a motif of roughly eight highly homologous TCR beta variants appeared characteristic.

These TCRs' antigens remain unknown. TCRdb analysed the 5' RACE reads with MiXCR anew, one entry per CDR3 protein. In the table there are 750,000 to 850,000 distinct CDR3 sequences, about an eighth of which are singletons. The sequencing sample was made of blood, either unsorted or a sorted T cell fraction (not recorded which). The receptors shown here come from a male donor with ankylosing spondylitis.

CDR3 sequence (DNA): TGTGCCAGCAGTTTCCGACAGAGTCTATCTGGAAACACCATATATTTT. Amino acid sequence: CASSFRQSLSGNTIYF. The gene calls are TRBV6-5 and TRBJ1-3, with D possibly being TRBD1 (5 bases). The CDR3 spans 16 residues. V gave up 4 bases and J gave up 1 base, with 14 bases separating them. Germline V gene sequence: CDR1 MNHEY, CDR2 SVGAGI.

This clonotype showed up just a few times. The chain uses TRBV15 and TRBJ1-5, with a possible D match to TRBD1 (5 bases). The germline V gene encodes CDR1 LNHNV and CDR2 YYDKDF (reference sequence). CDR3 length equals 13 residues. Between the trimmed V and J ends, which lost 9 bases and 4 bases, there was a span of 13 bases. The CDR3 DNA reads as TGTGCCACGAGTCAGGGAAGTAATCAGCCCCAGCATTTT. Protein product: CATSQGSNQPQHF.

The rearrangement links TRBV5-6 to TRBJ1-1, with 7 nucleotides matching TRBD1. Trimming took 3 bases from V and 3 from J; bases not matched to a gene: 5. This CDR3 has 14 amino acids. The germline V gene encodes CDR1 SGHDT and CDR2 YYEEEE. The DNA of the CDR3 is TGTGCCAGCAGCTCCAGGGGGGTGGACACTGAAGCTTTCTTT. Translated: CASSSRGVDTEAFF.

Only a few counts were recorded for this clonotype. The chain couples TRBV20-1 to TRBJ2-7, with unresolved D. CDR1 is DFQATT and CDR2 is SNEGSKA in the germline V gene (reference sequence). The CDR3 extends over 12 amino acids. V gave up 6 bases and J gave up 4 bases, with 13 bases separating them. CDR3 sequence: CSASLTGYEQYF. The CDR3 DNA follows: TGCAGTGCCTCACTGACCGGTTACGAGCAGTACTTC.

This clonotype was counted ten times or more. The chain couples TRBV20-1 to TRBJ2-7; the match to TRBD2 covers 7 bases. Per the germline V gene, CDR1 is DFQATT and CDR2 is SNEGSKA (reference sequence). Trimming took 6 bases from V and 1 from J; bases not matched to a gene: 6. This CDR3 is built from 13 residues. Here the CDR3 DNA reads TGCAGTGCACTTCGGGGGGATTCCTACGAGCAGTACTTC. Its translation: CSALRGDSYEQYF.

This clonotype turned up a few times. The chain employs TRBV20-1 and TRBJ2-3; D gene uncertain. CDR1 and CDR2 (germline): DFQATT, SNEGSKA (reference sequence). The CDR3 runs to 14 residues. V was shortened by 2 bases and J by 1 base, with 10 bases between the two germline ends. This CDR3 is CSARLSWGTDTQYF. The CDR3 coding sequence is TGCAGTGCTAGACTCTCATGGGGCACAGATACGCAGTATTTT.

There are a few counts of this clonotype. This chain connects TRBV6-2 or TRBV6-3 to TRBJ1-5; TRBD1 might be the D (5 bases). CDR1 is MNHEY, CDR2 SVGEGT, per germline. CDR3 length: 15 amino acids. V lost 3 bases, J lost 2 bases, and 11 bases lay in between. The DNA of the CDR3 is TGTGCCAGCAGTTATCTTAGGGGTGGCAATCAGCCCCAGCATTTT. Protein product: CASSYLRGGNQPQHF.

This clonotype was counted between two and nine times. The CDR3 DNA is TGTGCCAGCAGTTTCAGGACAGGGAACCACGAGCAGTACTTC. This codes for CASSFRTGNHEQYF. The chain employs TRBV6-5 and TRBJ2-7, with TRBD1 matching 8 bases. From germline, CDR1 is MNHEY and CDR2 SVGAGI. The CDR3 spans 14 residues. With 4 bases clipped from V and 5 bases from J, the junction kept 7 bases outside the gene matches.

This clonotype showed up just a few times. This chain links TRBV15 with TRBJ1-2, with 8 bases that match TRBD1. CDR1 and CDR2 from the germline V gene are LNHNV and YYDKDF (reference sequence). This CDR3 region has 13 residues. Trimming cost V 5 bases and J 4 bases; bases outside gene matches: 3. The CDR3 DNA is TGTGCCACCAGCCCAGACAGGGGCTATGGCTACACCTTC. Its protein is CATSPDRGYGYTF.

This clonotype appeared many times. The V call is TRBV5-1, the J call TRBJ2-7; no definite D call. This CDR3 region has 15 residues. The V end lost 5 bases, the J end lost 6 bases, and 21 bases lay between the germline ends. Germline CDR1 reads SGHRS; CDR2 reads YFSETQ. CDR3 bases: TGCGCCAGCAGACAAACGCTAGGATTCGTCCTCGAGCAGTACTTC. Protein product: CASRQTLGFVLEQYF.

This clonotype was found a few times. The chain links TRBV10-3 to TRBJ2-5; the D gene is possibly TRBD2 (7 bases). From germline, CDR1 is ENHRY and CDR2 SYGVKD. The V end was cut by 0 bases, the J end by 4 bases, with 15 bases between. The CDR3 spans 16 residues. CDR3 protein: CAISESLMGGRETQYF. For the CDR3, the DNA is TGTGCCATCAGTGAGTCGCTGATGGGGGGGCGAGAGACCCAGTACTTC.

The rearrangement links TRBV5-5 to TRBJ2-3; 7 nucleotides align to TRBD1. Germline V gene lookup returns CDR1 SGHKS and CDR2 YYEKEE (reference sequence). V dropped 2 bases and J dropped 6; count of bases not matched to a gene: 15. The CDR3 has 17 residues. DNA of the CDR3: TGTGCCAGCAGCTTAGAGACAGGGTCTCCAGTGACGGATACGCAGTATTTT. Its translation is CASSLETGSPVTDTQYF.

A single count supports this clonotype. V and J are TRBV4-2 and TRBJ2-1; the match to TRBD1 covers 11 bases. Germline V gene lookup returns CDR1 LGHNA and CDR2 YNFKEQ. This CDR3 is 16 amino acids long. With 4 bases clipped from V and 7 bases from J, the junction kept 9 bases outside the gene matches. CDR3 residues: CASSLTRDRGWNEQFF. The CDR3 DNA sequence: TGTGCCAGCAGCCTCACCCGGGACAGGGGGTGGAATGAGCAGTTCTTC.

This chain joins TRBV5-1 and TRBJ1-6, with a weak D call TRBD1 (5 bases). Looked up from germline, CDR1 is SGHRS and CDR2 is YFSETQ. CDR3 length equals 16 residues. The V and J ends lost 3 bases and 4 bases respectively, with 14 bases between them. The CDR3 DNA reads as TGCGCCAGCAGCTATGGGACGGCCATGTATAATTCACCCCTCCACTTT. Protein sequence: CASSYGTAMYNSPLHF.

The sample holds a few counts of this clonotype. The chain uses TRBV7-2 and TRBJ2-7; 10 nucleotides agree with TRBD2. V shed 5 bases, J shed 1 base, and the junction held 5 bases outside the gene matches. The germline V gene encodes CDR1 SGHTA and CDR2 FQGNSA. The CDR3 loop spans 15 amino acids. CDR3 sequence: CASSHGLAVSYEQYF. DNA for the CDR3: TGTGCCAGCAGCCACGGACTAGCGGTATCCTACGAGCAGTACTTC.

This clonotype was seen only a few times. This chain links TRBV20-1 with TRBJ2-2; no definite D call. The CDR3 totals 14 residues. V lost 5 bases and J lost 6, with 16 bases in between. The germline V gene encodes CDR1 DFQATT and CDR2 SNEGSKA (reference sequence). The CDR3 DNA reads as TGCAGTGCTCATAGGACCCTTGGACCCGGGGAGCTGTTTTTT. It encodes CSAHRTLGPGELFF.

At least ten counts were recorded for this clonotype. The chain couples TRBV29-1 to TRBJ2-7; no clear D. Germline CDR1 reads SQVTM; CDR2 reads ANQGSEA. Trimming removed 4 bases at V and 1 base at J, with 14 bases between. This CDR3 contains 14 residues. This CDR3 is CSVGSQFQSYEQYF. CDR3 DNA sequence: TGCAGCGTTGGGTCCCAGTTCCAATCCTACGAGCAGTACTTC.

The chain joins TRBV7-9 to TRBJ2-7, with D unresolved. The V gene lost 5 bases and the J gene lost 5 bases, with 10 bases spanning the gap. The CDR3 sequence is 12 residues long. Germline CDR1 SEHNR, CDR2 FQNEAQ (reference sequence). The DNA for the CDR3 is TGTGCCAGCAGCCCTATCTACCACGAGCAGTACTTC. Translation: CASSPIYHEQYF.

The CDR3 sequence is CASRPQGAVNQPQHF. CDR3 DNA sequence: TGTGCCAGCAGGCCACAGGGGGCGGTCAATCAGCCCCAGCATTTT. The gene calls are TRBV6-2 or TRBV6-3 and TRBJ1-5, with TRBD1 matching over 9 bases. Per the germline V gene, CDR1 is MNHEY and CDR2 is SVGEGT. CDR3 length: 15 amino acids. V gave up 6 bases and J gave up 3 bases; unmatched junction bases: 6.

The chain carries TRBV6-1 and TRBJ2-6, with D tentatively TRBD1 (6 bases). Between the trimmed V and J ends, which lost 6 bases and 0 bases, there was a span of 15 bases. Per germline, CDR1 MNHNS and CDR2 SASEGT. This CDR3 is 17 amino acids long. The CDR3 nucleotides are TGTGCCAGCAGAACAGGGCTAGGGGTCTCTGGGGCCAACGTCCTGACTTTC. Protein product: CASRTGLGVSGANVLTF.

In this sample, this clonotype turned up many times. J is TRBJ1-1 and V is TRBV29-1; unclear D gene. The CDR3 covers 13 residues. CDR1 and CDR2 (germline): SQVTM, ANQGSEA. Trimming took 3 bases from V and 4 from J, leaving 12 bases between them. In nucleotides, the CDR3 is TGCAGCGTTGAGGTCTGGGAGGGCACTGAAGCTTTCTTT. It specifies CSVEVWEGTEAFF.

This clonotype has a handful of counts. V gene TRBV7-8 combines with J gene TRBJ2-1; D is uncertain. This CDR3 spans 11 amino acids. CDR1 SGHVS and CDR2 FQNEAQ come from the germline V gene. V was clipped by 7 bases and J by 8 bases, with 9 bases between them. CDR3: CASTPSDEQFF. The CDR3 DNA is TGTGCCAGCACCCCCAGCGATGAGCAGTTCTTC.

V gene TRBV9 combines with J gene TRBJ1-1; a possible D gene is TRBD1 (5 bases). The CDR3 length is 15 residues. The germline V and J ends were trimmed by 4 bases and 1 base, with 14 bases remaining between them. Germline CDR1 and CDR2: SGDLS and YYNGEE. This CDR3 is CASSPLDKRNTEAFF. The CDR3 region has the DNA TGTGCCAGCAGCCCATTGGACAAAAGGAACACTGAAGCTTTCTTT.

This clonotype was seen a handful of times. V and J are TRBV20-1 and TRBJ2-5, with unresolved D. V was cut by 0 bases and J by 1 base, with 9 bases left in between. The CDR3 has 14 amino acids. In germline, CDR1 is DFQATT, CDR2 SNEGSKA (reference sequence). The CDR3 reads CSARDRSTQETQYF. The DNA for the CDR3 is TGCAGTGCTAGAGATCGGTCAACCCAAGAGACCCAGTACTTC.

This clonotype was observed a handful of times. V usage is TRBV20-1 and J usage is TRBJ2-7; 9 bases agree with TRBD1. CDR3 length: 15 amino acids. Trimming took 2 bases from V and 2 from J; bases not matched to a gene: 7. Looked up from germline, CDR1 is DFQATT and CDR2 is SNEGSKA (reference sequence). The CDR3: CSARRTGGPPYEQYF. The DNA for the CDR3 is TGCAGTGCTAGACGAACAGGGGGCCCCCCCTACGAGCAGTACTTC.

This clonotype was counted between two and nine times. The chain has TRBV20-1 and TRBJ2-2; D may correspond to TRBD1 or TRBD2 (6 bases each). Per the germline V gene, CDR1 is DFQATT and CDR2 is SNEGSKA (reference sequence). The CDR3 extends over 15 amino acids. V was pared by 5 bases and J by 4 bases, with 17 bases between. CDR3 amino acids: CSAGLNRVGTGELFF. CDR3 DNA: TGCAGTGCTGGACTAAACAGGGTTGGCACCGGGGAGCTGTTTTTT.

This clonotype was recorded a few times. V and J are TRBV10-3 and TRBJ1-1, with a tentative D call TRBD1 (5 bases). Germline V gene sequence: CDR1 ENHRY, CDR2 SYGVKD. V was shortened by 6 bases and J by 0 bases, with 14 bases between the two germline ends. The CDR3 consists of 15 residues. The CDR3 nucleotides are TGTGCCATCAGCGGACACTCTACCATGAACACTGAAGCTTTCTTT. Protein product: CAISGHSTMNTEAFF.

There are a few counts of this clonotype. The rearrangement joins TRBV12-3 or TRBV12-4 to TRBJ2-1, with 8 bases aligning to TRBD2. V lost 6 bases, J lost 7 bases, and 17 bases stayed unmatched. The CDR3 loop spans 17 amino acids. The CDR3 DNA reads as TGTGCCAGCAGCCGTACCCGACTAAGCGGGGGTATGAATGAGCAGTTCTTC. This gives the protein CASSRTRLSGGMNEQFF.

The chain has TRBV4-3 and TRBJ1-6, with D maybe TRBD1 (5 bases). The V gene lost 0 bases and the J gene lost 7 bases, with 7 bases spanning the gap. The CDR3 has 14 amino acids. The V gene's germline CDR1 is LGHNA and CDR2 YSLEER. In DNA, the CDR3 is TGCGCCAGCAGCCAAGAATGGGGGAATTCACCCCTCCACTTT. Its translation: CASSQEWGNSPLHF.